These 24 T cell receptor beta chains were sequenced from one sample in a study of shared clonotypes between healthy human individuals. Some clones are missing from TCRdb's copy, which holds only in-frame ones; the method was immunoSEQ multiplex PCR. In the table there are around 2.5 million clones, approximately 93% of which are singletons. Sequenced sample: naive CD4+ T cells from PBMCs. Regarding subset: CD45RA+ positively selected. These receptors came from a man younger than 35 in good health. Some clones in this sample may be carry-over from other donors' samples.

The V and J genes are TRBV2 and TRBJ1-4, with TRBD1 matching over 8 bases. The CDR3 contains 15 residues. The V segment lost 8 bases and the J segment 7 bases; nucleotides outside the gene matches: 12. From germline, CDR1 is SNHLY and CDR2 FYNNEI. This CDR3 reads CASSWPRQGFEKLFF. For the CDR3, the DNA is TGTGCCAGCTCCTGGCCCCGACAGGGGTTTGAAAAACTGTTTTTT.

The chain couples TRBV10-3 to TRBJ1-5; 8 bases line up with TRBD1. Per the germline V gene, CDR1 is ENHRY and CDR2 is SYGVKD. Trimming at V came to 11 bases and at J to 8 bases, leaving 14 bases not matched to a gene. The CDR3 is made up of 14 amino acids. CDR3 sequence reads: CAAATGEIGEPQHF. The CDR3 DNA reads TGTGCCGCCGCGACAGGGGAGATTGGGGAGCCCCAGCATTTT.

This clone occurred once. This chain joins TRBV21-1 and TRBJ2-7; TRBD1 was called by the table and not checked on the DNA. TRBV21-1 is tagged as a pseudogene. This CDR3 is 14 amino acids long. CDR3 coding DNA: TGTGCCAGCAGCACATCAGGGGCGCGTCACGAGCAGTACTTC. Translated: CASSTSGARHEQYF.

The CDR3 nucleotides read TGTGCCAGCAGCTTAGCCAGTTCCAACAATGAGCAGTTCTTC. This translates into CASSLASSNNEQFF. The V gene is TRBV7-9, the J gene TRBJ2-1; D gene unclear. Germline loops: CDR1 SEHNR, CDR2 FQNEAQ (reference sequence). V shed 0 bases and J shed 5 bases, with 8 bases lying between them. The CDR3 sequence is 14 residues long. Looking up the rest from reference TRBV7-9 and TRBJ2-1 gives the full variable domain: DTGVSQNPRHKITKRGQNVTFRCDPISEHNRLYWYRQTLGQGPEFLTYFQNEAQLEKSRLLSDRFSAERPKGSFSTLEIQRTEQGDSAMYLCASSLASSNNEQFFGPGTRLTVL.

V gene TRBV30 combines with J gene TRBJ1-1; possible D gene TRBD1, 6 bases. Trimming took 2 bases from V and 4 from J, leaving 14 bases between them. Germline CDR1 reads GTSNPN; CDR2 reads SVGIG (reference sequence). The CDR3 has 14 amino acids. CDR3 coding DNA: TGTGCCTGGAGTTCTACAAGGGGGAGCACTGAAGCTTTCTTT. Encoded protein: CAWSSTRGSTEAFF.

The CDR3 DNA follows: TGCGCCAGCAGCTTGGGGCACGAAATCGCCGACACCATATATTTT. Protein sequence: CASSLGHEIADTIYF. The J gene is TRBJ1-3, the V gene TRBV5-1; D unresolved. This CDR3 comprises 15 residues. From germline, CDR1 is SGHRS and CDR2 YFSETQ. V was trimmed by 0 bases and J by 8 bases, leaving 15 bases between them.

This clone was counted a few times. The CDR3 nucleotides are TGTGCCAGCAGTGGGCGATCCAACACTGAAGCTTTCTTT. Protein product: CASSGRSNTEAFF. The chain is built from TRBV25-1 and TRBJ1-1; D is uncertain. CDR1 is MGHDK and CDR2 is SYGVNS in the germline V gene. The ends were cut back, 4 bases at V and 2 bases at J, with 8 bases in the middle. The CDR3 extends over 13 amino acids.

This chain uses TRBV5-1 with TRBJ2-1; 10 nucleotides agree with TRBD2. This CDR3 region has 16 residues. CDR1 is SGHRS and CDR2 is YFSETQ in the germline V gene. Trimming removed 3 bases from V and 4 bases from J; junction bases left unmatched: 7. The CDR3 loop reads CASSSILAGAYNEQFF. The CDR3, as DNA: TGCGCCAGCAGCTCTATCCTAGCGGGGGCTTACAATGAGCAGTTCTTC.

The chain is built from TRBV25-1 and TRBJ2-1; D may match TRBD1 or TRBD2 (6 bases each). Germline CDR1 MGHDK, CDR2 SYGVNS. V was pared by 1 base and J by 2 bases, with 9 bases between. This CDR3 has 15 residues. CDR3 in amino acids: CASSELRGPYNEQFF. CDR3 sequence (DNA): TGTGCCAGCAGTGAATTACGGGGGCCCTACAATGAGCAGTTCTTC.

This chain joins TRBV7-3 and TRBJ2-1; D possibly uses TRBD1 or TRBD2 (6 bases each). V lost 0 bases and J lost 6, with 21 bases in between. Germline CDR1 and CDR2: SGHTA and FQGTGA. The CDR3 spans 18 residues. The CDR3 is CASSLTFGGGPSPNEQFF. The CDR3 DNA follows: TGTGCCAGCAGCTTAACGTTCGGGGGCGGACCTTCCCCCAATGAGCAGTTCTTC.

J is TRBJ2-7 and V is TRBV10-1, with 14 positions matching TRBD2. Germline V lookup: CDR1 WNHNN, CDR2 SYGVQD (reference sequence). J gave up 4 bases and V 10 bases, and 9 bases lay outside the gene matches. The CDR3 totals 15 residues. The CDR3 sequence: CATLRGTSGRYEQYF. CDR3 coding DNA: TGCGCCACCTTACGAGGGACTAGCGGGAGATACGAGCAGTACTTC.

The V call is TRBV2, the J call TRBJ2-5; D gene ambiguous. CDR1 is SNHLY, CDR2 FYNNEI, per germline. Trimming removed 8 bases from V and 9 bases from J, with 4 bases in between. This CDR3 spans 8 amino acids. The CDR3 sequence is CASGAQYF. The CDR3 coding sequence is TGTGCCAGCGGGGCCCAGTACTTC.

The chain employs TRBV5-8 and TRBJ2-7; D is undetermined. The ends were cut back, 4 bases at V and 3 bases at J, with 14 bases in the middle. CDR1 and CDR2 from the germline V gene are SGHTS and YDEGEE. This CDR3 has 14 residues. The CDR3 DNA follows: TGTGCCAGCAGCCGTAGTGGGGTCGACTACGAGCAGTACTTC. Translating it yields CASSRSGVDYEQYF. Full variable domain (missing parts from reference TRBV5-8 and TRBJ2-7): EAGVTQSPTHLIKTRGQQATLRCSPISGHTSVYWYQQALGLGLQFLLWYDEGEERNRGNFPPRFSGRQFPNYSSELNVNALELEDSALYLCASSRSGVDYEQYFGPGTRLTVT.

Regarding this clone: Other DNA sequences from this sample encode an identical CDR3 as well. The genes are TRBV18 and TRBJ2-5; tentatively, D is TRBD1 (6 bases). Trimming shortened V by 3 bases and J by 5 bases, and 10 bases separated the two germline ends. The germline gives CDR1 KGHSH, CDR2 LQKENI. This CDR3 has 13 residues. For the CDR3, the DNA is TGTGCCAGCTCACCGCAGGGGAGCGAGACCCAGTACTTC. Its protein is CASSPQGSETQYF.

The rearrangement links TRBV10-1 to TRBJ2-3; 13 bases fit TRBD2. The V and J ends lost 2 bases and 4 bases, in that order; junction bases with no gene match: 9. The germline gives CDR1 WNHNN, CDR2 SYGVQD (reference sequence). The CDR3 length is 18 residues. CDR3 sequence (DNA): TGCGCCAGCAGTGAGACTAGCGGGAGGGCCAAGTTGTCAGATACGCAGTATTTT. Protein: CASSETSGRAKLSDTQYF.

The chain links TRBV19 to TRBJ2-1; possibly TRBD2 for D (5 bases). The germline V and J ends were trimmed by 6 bases and 4 bases, with 16 bases remaining between them. There are 15 residues in the CDR3. Germline V CDR1 and CDR2: LNHDA, SQIVND (reference sequence). The CDR3 here is CASRPVGEFYNEQFF. CDR3 nucleotides: TGTGCCAGTAGACCCGTTGGGGAGTTTTACAATGAGCAGTTCTTC. Full variable domain (remainder filled in from reference TRBV19 and TRBJ2-1): DGGITQSPKYLFRKEGQNVTLSCEQNLNHDAMYWYRQDPGQGLRLIYYSQIVNDFQKGDIAEGYSVSREKKESFPLTVTSAQKNPTAFYLCASRPVGEFYNEQFFGPGTRLTVL.

The chain uses TRBV7-3 and TRBJ1-1; D possibly corresponds to TRBD1 (5 bases). V was trimmed by 5 bases and J by 0 bases, leaving 13 bases between them. Germline CDR1 and CDR2: SGHTA and FQGTGA. The CDR3 length is 15 residues. The CDR3 spells CASSPHRLMNTEAFF. For the CDR3, the DNA is TGTGCCAGCAGCCCCCACAGGCTAATGAACACTGAAGCTTTCTTT.

The chain couples TRBV9 to TRBJ2-1; 8 bases fit TRBD2. CDR3 length: 15 amino acids. Germline CDR1 and CDR2: SGDLS and YYNGEE. V was pared by 4 bases and J by 0 bases, with 3 bases of the junction left unmatched. DNA for the CDR3: TGTGCCAGCAGCACTAGCGGCGACTCCTACAATGAGCAGTTCTTC. This translates into CASSTSGDSYNEQFF.

V is TRBV5-6 and J is TRBJ1-2; TRBD1 is a possible D gene (5 bases). This CDR3 spans 14 amino acids. Germline assignment: CDR1 SGHDT and CDR2 YYEEEE. Trimming removed 0 bases from V and 8 bases from J, with 14 bases in between. CDR3 in amino acids: CASSLGGRATGYTF. The CDR3 coding sequence is TGTGCCAGCAGCTTGGGTGGCAGGGCTACAGGCTACACCTTC. Together with reference TRBV5-6 and TRBJ1-2, the CDR3 gives the full variable domain: DAGVTQSPTHLIKTRGQQVTLRCSPKSGHDTVSWYQQALGQGPQFIFQYYEEEERQRGNFPDRFSGHQFPNYSSELNVNALLLGDSALYLCASSLGGRATGYTFGSGTRLTVV.

The V and J genes are TRBV7-9 and TRBJ1-3; D is ambiguous. This CDR3 is built from 18 residues. V was trimmed by 0 bases and J by 0 bases, leaving 15 bases between them. Germline V CDR1 and CDR2: SEHNR, FQNEAQ (reference sequence). The CDR3 protein is CASSLALGRQDSGNTIYF. As DNA, the CDR3 is TGTGCCAGCAGCTTAGCGTTGGGCAGGCAAGACTCTGGAAACACCATATATTTT.

This clone appeared once. The germline gene is not matched at one end of the junction; a read error may be the cause. The V and J genes are TRBV28 and TRBJ2-7; the D gene could be TRBD1 or TRBD2 (5 bases each). Germline assignment: CDR1 MDHEN and CDR2 SYDVKM. The CDR3 is made up of 12 amino acids. CDR3 bases: TGTGCCAGCAGTTCCTACCGGGACCCAATCATCTTC. It is translated as CASSSYRDPIIF.

This chain connects TRBV19 to TRBJ2-7, with 10 bases fitting TRBD2. The CDR3 runs 15 residues. V lost 2 bases to trimming and J lost 3 bases; unmatched junction nucleotides: 4. Germline V gives CDR1 LNHDA, CDR2 SQIVND (reference sequence). CDR3 coding DNA: TGTGCCAGTAGTATAATCCTAGCGGGAGTCTACGAGCAGTACTTC. As protein: CASSIILAGVYEQYF.

The chain couples TRBV18 to TRBJ2-6, with D unresolved. V gave up 6 bases and J gave up 0 bases, with 15 bases separating them. This CDR3 is built from 17 residues. The V gene's germline CDR1 is KGHSH and CDR2 LQKENI. For the CDR3, the DNA is TGTGCCAGCTCTCCGACCAGACCAGGCTCTGGGGCCAACGTCCTGACTTTC. This gives the protein CASSPTRPGSGANVLTF. The full variable domain, in which reference TRBV18 and TRBJ2-6 provide the parts outside the CDR3, is NAGVMQNPRHLVRRRGQEARLRCSPMKGHSHVYWYRQLPEEGLKFMVYLQKENIIDESGMPKERFSAEFPKEGPSILRIQQVVRGDSAAYFCASSPTRPGSGANVLTFGAGSRLTVL.

This chain connects TRBV5-1 to TRBJ2-3; D is possibly TRBD1 (6 bases). V was pared by 6 bases and J by 4 bases, with 15 bases between. The CDR3 totals 14 residues. Germline loops: CDR1 SGHRS, CDR2 YFSETQ. The CDR3 DNA is TGCGCCAGCAAGGGGGATATAAGACCAGATACGCAGTATTTT. Residues: CASKGDIRPDTQYF.